These 25 T cell receptor beta chains share one sample of origin, sequenced in a study of response to subunit inactivated influenza vaccine. TCRdb re-called the RT-PCR reads with MiXCR, one entry per CDR3 protein. The table shows 450,000 to 500,000 distinct CDR3 sequences, with around 9.9% occurring only once. The material sequenced was PBMCs from blood, taken roughly 6 weeks after vaccination. The receptors were sampled from a man aged 50-59 years who received an inactivated influenza vaccine.

This clonotype has more than one count but fewer than ten. The chain joins TRBV15 to TRBJ2-5; D may be TRBD2 (5 bases). Trimming left V 1 base short and J 1 base short, with 10 bases between. Germline lookup yields CDR1 LNHNV and CDR2 YYDKDF (reference sequence). CDR3 size: 15 residues. The CDR3, as DNA: TGTGCCACCAGCAGAGTCCGGGGTGCCCAAGAGACCCAGTACTTC. Its protein is CATSRVRGAQETQYF.

This clonotype was picked up many times. The chain uses TRBV5-1 and TRBJ2-1, with a weak D call TRBD2 (6 bases). This CDR3 is built from 13 residues. The germline V and J ends were trimmed by 4 bases and 10 bases, with 15 bases remaining between them. Germline CDR1 is SGHRS and CDR2 is YFSETQ. DNA for the CDR3: TGCGCCAGCAGCGAGGCAAGCGGGCTAGAGCAGTTCTTC. Its protein is CASSEASGLEQFF.

This clonotype was observed a few times. The chain couples TRBV12-3 or TRBV12-4 to TRBJ2-5; the match to TRBD2 covers 11 bases. This CDR3 has 16 residues. The ends lost 3 bases at V and 1 base at J; junction bases unmatched: 4. DNA of the CDR3: TGTGCCAGCAGTTTCCGACTAGCGGGACCCCAAGAGACCCAGTACTTC. Translation: CASSFRLAGPQETQYF.

This clonotype was picked up many times. The chain employs TRBV20-1 and TRBJ2-1; 7 bases match TRBD2. The V gene end was trimmed by 3 bases and the J gene end by 3 bases; junction bases not matched to a gene: 5. This CDR3 is built from 14 residues. Per germline, CDR1 DFQATT and CDR2 SNEGSKA (reference sequence). In DNA form, the CDR3 reads TGCAGTGCTAGGTCCAGGGACTACTACAATGAGCAGTTCTTC. Translation: CSARSRDYYNEQFF.

The chain is built from TRBV7-3 and TRBJ2-6, with D possibly matching TRBD2 (5 bases). The CDR3 has 17 residues. Trimming took off 1 base at V and 3 bases at J, with 13 bases between the two ends. Germline CDR1 reads SGHTA; CDR2 reads FQGTGA. Here the CDR3 reads CASSLMFDGVGANVLTF. CDR3 in DNA: TGTGCCAGCAGCTTAATGTTCGACGGGGTTGGGGCCAACGTCCTGACTTTC.

This clonotype turned up a few times. The rearrangement uses TRBV3-1 and TRBJ2-7, with D possibly TRBD2 on 6 matching bases. This CDR3 has 14 residues. CDR1 and CDR2 from the germline V gene are LGHDT and YNNKEL (reference sequence). Deletions cut 1 base from V and 5 bases from J, with 12 bases between. The DNA for the CDR3 is TGTGCCAGCAGCCAAGGAACTAGCTTCCACGAGCAGTACTTC. This sequence encodes CASSQGTSFHEQYF.

There are many counts of this clonotype. The chain joins TRBV20-1 to TRBJ2-7; D might be TRBD2 (6 bases). Germline V gene lookup returns CDR1 DFQATT and CDR2 SNEGSKA (reference sequence). The CDR3 extends over 12 amino acids. Trimming removed 5 bases from V and 1 base from J, with 9 bases in between. The CDR3 DNA follows: TGCAGTGCTGAAGCGGGTTCCTACGAGCAGTACTTC. Its protein is CSAEAGSYEQYF.

There are a few counts of this clonotype. The V and J genes are TRBV4-2 and TRBJ1-1, with D possibly TRBD1 on 5 matching bases. Germline CDR1 reads LGHNA; CDR2 reads YNFKEQ. The CDR3 contains 15 residues. The ends were cut back, 2 bases at V and 5 bases at J, with 15 bases in the middle. CDR3 DNA sequence: TGTGCCAGCAGCCAAACTGTCCGGGAGGGGACTGAAGCTTTCTTT. Amino acid sequence: CASSQTVREGTEAFF.

The chain links TRBV4-2 to TRBJ2-3, with unresolved D. V was pared by 0 bases and J by 3 bases, with 7 bases between. The CDR3 consists of 14 residues. The germline V gene has CDR1 LGHNA and CDR2 YNFKEQ. The CDR3: CASSQDILTDTQYF. The DNA of the CDR3 is TGTGCCAGCAGCCAAGATATACTTACAGATACGCAGTATTTT.

The chain employs TRBV29-1 and TRBJ1-5; the match to TRBD1 covers 9 bases. The CDR3 is 13 amino acids. V lost 6 bases, J lost 1 base, and 1 base stayed unmatched. CDR1 SQVTM and CDR2 ANQGSEA come from the germline V gene. The CDR3 sequence is CSVGQGSNQPQHF. The CDR3 coding sequence is TGCAGCGTAGGACAGGGGAGCAATCAGCCCCAGCATTTT.

This clonotype was counted only a few times. The chain has TRBV12-3 or TRBV12-4 and TRBJ2-7, with a possible D match to TRBD2 (6 bases). Between the trimmed V and J ends, which lost 6 bases and 4 bases, there was a span of 16 bases. The CDR3 has 14 residues. DNA for the CDR3: TGTGCCAGCAGACCGGGGGTCGAGGGGTACGAGCAGTACTTC. It is translated as CASRPGVEGYEQYF.

In this sample, this clonotype turned up many times. The CDR3 region is CASSLGSAGRTVNEQYF. CDR3 nucleotides: TGTGCCAGCAGCTTGGGTTCGGCGGGCAGAACCGTAAACGAGCAGTACTTC. The chain is built from TRBV5-5 and TRBJ2-7; D perhaps matches TRBD2 (5 bases). V was trimmed by 0 bases and J by 5 bases, leaving 21 bases between them. Looked up from germline, CDR1 is SGHKS and CDR2 is YYEKEE (reference sequence). There are 17 residues in the CDR3.

The chain links TRBV19 to TRBJ2-2, with 7 bases matching TRBD1. The CDR3 has 16 residues. Germline CDR1 reads LNHDA; CDR2 reads SQIVND (reference sequence). The junction had 9 bases not matched to a gene; V was cut back by 3 bases and J by 5 bases. The DNA of the CDR3 is TGTGCCAGTAGTATCCCGACAGGGTACAATACCGGGGAGCTGTTTTTT. Translating gives CASSIPTGYNTGELFF.

This clonotype was seen only a few times. The chain has TRBV4-1 and TRBJ2-1; no clear D. CDR1 and CDR2 (germline): MGHRA, YSYEKL. The CDR3 has 15 amino acids. The V end was cut by 1 base, the J end by 6 bases, with 13 bases between. This CDR3 is CASSQGQVRGNEQFF. The CDR3 nucleotides are TGCGCCAGCAGCCAAGGACAAGTTAGAGGCAATGAGCAGTTCTTC.

The rearrangement uses TRBV7-2 and TRBJ2-3; 9 bases match TRBD2. The CDR3 is 17 amino acids. J lost 0 bases, V lost 5 bases, and 9 bases had no gene match. Looked up from germline, CDR1 is SGHTA and CDR2 is FQGNSA. The CDR3 coding sequence is TGTGCCAGCAGCACGGCGGCAGCGGGGGGTAGCACAGATACGCAGTATTTT. Its translation: CASSTAAAGGSTDTQYF.

This clonotype was detected only a few times. The gene calls are TRBV7-6 and TRBJ2-2; 12 bases are shared with TRBD1. Germline V lookup: CDR1 SGHVS, CDR2 FNYEAQ. The CDR3 runs to 16 residues. The V gene end was trimmed by 0 bases and the J gene end by 4 bases; junction bases not matched to a gene: 0. This chain's CDR3 is CASSLAGQGATGELFF. For the CDR3, the DNA is TGTGCCAGCAGCTTAGCGGGACAGGGGGCCACCGGGGAGCTGTTTTTT.

This clonotype was recorded a few times. The V call is TRBV20-1, the J call TRBJ2-3; 7 bases map to TRBD2. The CDR3 has 17 amino acids. Trimming removed 0 bases from V and 3 bases from J; junction bases left unmatched: 12. In germline, CDR1 is DFQATT, CDR2 SNEGSKA (reference sequence). DNA for the CDR3: TGCAGTGCTAGAGATGGGCGAGGTGTCGGGAGGACAGATACGCAGTATTTT. Protein: CSARDGRGVGRTDTQYF.

This clonotype was seen more than once but under ten times. CDR3 bases: TGTGCCAGCAGCTGGACAGGCGACGAGCAGTACTTC. It codes for CASSWTGDEQYF. This chain links TRBV6-5 with TRBJ2-7; 7 bases are a match to TRBD1. This CDR3 region has 12 residues. V was pared by 6 bases and J by 5 bases, with 4 bases of the junction left unmatched. Germline CDR1 is MNHEY and CDR2 is SVGAGI.

This clonotype rates as medium-sized. This rearrangement joins TRBV20-1 to TRBJ2-3; 7 nucleotides align to TRBD2. CDR3 length: 14 amino acids. CDR1 DFQATT and CDR2 SNEGSKA come from the germline V gene (reference sequence). Losses at the gene ends were 2 bases for V and 14 bases for J; bases not matched to a gene: 16. As DNA, the CDR3 is TGCAGTGCTAGACCCCCTAGCGGAGCCCTTATGTGGTATTTT. Translating gives CSARPPSGALMWYF.

About this clonotype itself: This may stem from a read error, because a much larger clone lies one nucleotide away. This rearrangement joins TRBV11-3 to TRBJ2-2; TRBD2 agrees at 7 bases. V lost 3 bases, J lost 0 bases, and 1 base stayed unmatched. Germline V lookup: CDR1 SGHNT, CDR2 YENEEA. CDR3 length: 15 amino acids. The CDR3 DNA reads as TGTGCCAGCAGCTTTAGCGGGCCGAACACCGGGGAGCTGTTTTTT. Translated, it gives CASSFSGPNTGELFF.

J is TRBJ2-3 and V is TRBV29-1, with D hard to call. The CDR3 spans 13 residues. CDR1 is SQVTM and CDR2 is ANQGSEA in the germline V gene. The V and J ends lost 6 bases and 0 bases respectively, with 10 bases between them. Here the CDR3 reads CSVAWASTDTQYF. CDR3 bases: TGCAGCGTCGCGTGGGCGAGCACAGATACGCAGTATTTT.

This clonotype was detected a few times. V usage is TRBV6-5 and J usage is TRBJ1-2; D perhaps matches TRBD1 (6 bases). V lost 1 base and J 1 base, leaving 10 bases between the germline ends. The germline V gene has CDR1 MNHEY and CDR2 SVGAGI. This CDR3 contains 15 residues. The CDR3 spells CASSYWKGDNYGYTF. The CDR3 DNA sequence: TGTGCCAGCAGTTACTGGAAGGGGGATAACTATGGCTACACCTTC.

This chain links TRBV5-1 with TRBJ2-7, with TRBD2 identical over 10 bases. The CDR3 loop spans 14 amino acids. The V gene's germline CDR1 is SGHRS and CDR2 YFSETQ. V was clipped by 2 bases and J by 3 bases; unmatched bases: 2. This CDR3 is CASSFSSGSYEQYF. For the CDR3, the DNA is TGCGCCAGCAGCTTCTCTAGCGGGAGCTACGAGCAGTACTTC.

The chain combines TRBV20-1 with TRBJ2-5; possible D gene TRBD2, 6 bases. The V end lost 1 base, the J end lost 6 bases, and 18 bases lay between the germline ends. CDR1 is DFQATT, CDR2 SNEGSKA, per germline (reference sequence). The CDR3 totals 15 residues. The CDR3 loop reads CSARAPTSLLKTQYF. The DNA for the CDR3 is TGCAGTGCTAGAGCCCCGACTAGTCTTCTAAAGACCCAGTACTTC.

Concerning this clonotype itself: Being one base from a much bigger clone, this may be a read error. This CDR3 is CASIGRTGTQYF. The CDR3 nucleotides read TGTGCCAGCATCGGCCGCACAGGTACGCAGTATTTT. The J gene is TRBJ2-3, the V gene TRBV27, with D tentatively TRBD1 (5 bases). The CDR3 is 12 amino acids. Germline assignment: CDR1 MNHEY and CDR2 SMNVEV (reference sequence).